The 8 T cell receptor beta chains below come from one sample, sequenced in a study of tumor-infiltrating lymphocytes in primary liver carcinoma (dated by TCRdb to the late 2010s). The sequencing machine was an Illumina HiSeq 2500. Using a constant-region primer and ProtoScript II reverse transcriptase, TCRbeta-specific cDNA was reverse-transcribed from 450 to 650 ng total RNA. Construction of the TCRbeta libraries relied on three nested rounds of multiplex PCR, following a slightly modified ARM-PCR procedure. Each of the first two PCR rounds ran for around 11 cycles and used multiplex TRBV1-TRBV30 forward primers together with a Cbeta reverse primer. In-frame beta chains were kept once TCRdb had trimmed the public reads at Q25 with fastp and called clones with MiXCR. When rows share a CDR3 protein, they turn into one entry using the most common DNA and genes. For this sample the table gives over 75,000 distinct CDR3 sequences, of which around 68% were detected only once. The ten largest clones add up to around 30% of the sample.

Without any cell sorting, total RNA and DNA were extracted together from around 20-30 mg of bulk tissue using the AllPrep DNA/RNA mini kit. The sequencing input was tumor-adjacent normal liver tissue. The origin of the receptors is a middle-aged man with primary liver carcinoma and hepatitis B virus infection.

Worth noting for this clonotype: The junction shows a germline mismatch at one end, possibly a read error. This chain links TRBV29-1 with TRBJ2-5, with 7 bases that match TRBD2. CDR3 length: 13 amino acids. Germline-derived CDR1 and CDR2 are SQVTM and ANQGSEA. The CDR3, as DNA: TGCAGCGTTCCTGGACTAGTTGTAGAGACCCAGTGCTTC. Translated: CSVPGLVVETQCF.

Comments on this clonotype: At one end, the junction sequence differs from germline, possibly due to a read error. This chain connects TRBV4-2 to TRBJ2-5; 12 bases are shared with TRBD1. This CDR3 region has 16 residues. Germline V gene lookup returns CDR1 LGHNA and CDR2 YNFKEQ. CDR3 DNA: TGTGCCAGCAGCCCCTACCGGGACAGGGGGCAGGAGACCCAGTATTTC. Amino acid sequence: CASSPYRDRGQETQYF.

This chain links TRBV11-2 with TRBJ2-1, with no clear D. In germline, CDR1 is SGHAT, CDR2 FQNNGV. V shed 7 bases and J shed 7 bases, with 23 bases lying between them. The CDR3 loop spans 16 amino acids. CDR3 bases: TGTGCCAGCACCGGCTCCAGGACCATGGCTTTAAATGAGCAGTTCTTC. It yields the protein CASTGSRTMALNEQFF.

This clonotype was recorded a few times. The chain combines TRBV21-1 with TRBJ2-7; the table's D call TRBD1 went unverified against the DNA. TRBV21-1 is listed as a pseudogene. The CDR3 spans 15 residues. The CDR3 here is CASSKGGQGPYEQYF. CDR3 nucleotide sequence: TGTGCCAGCAGCAAAGGGGGACAGGGCCCCTACGAGCAGTACTTC.

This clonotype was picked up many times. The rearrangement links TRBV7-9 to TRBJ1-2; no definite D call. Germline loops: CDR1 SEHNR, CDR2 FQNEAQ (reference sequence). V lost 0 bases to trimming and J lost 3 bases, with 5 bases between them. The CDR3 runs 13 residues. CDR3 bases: TGTGCCAGCAGCTTAGCGGAGTACTATGGCTACACCTTC. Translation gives CASSLAEYYGYTF.

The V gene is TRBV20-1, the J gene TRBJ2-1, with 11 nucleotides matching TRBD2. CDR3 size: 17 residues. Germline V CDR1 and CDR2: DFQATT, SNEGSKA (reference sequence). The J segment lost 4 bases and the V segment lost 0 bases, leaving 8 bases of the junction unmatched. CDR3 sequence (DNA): TGCAGTGCTAGAGATGGGCGACTAGCGGGAAGATACAATGAGCAGTTCTTC. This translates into CSARDGRLAGRYNEQFF.

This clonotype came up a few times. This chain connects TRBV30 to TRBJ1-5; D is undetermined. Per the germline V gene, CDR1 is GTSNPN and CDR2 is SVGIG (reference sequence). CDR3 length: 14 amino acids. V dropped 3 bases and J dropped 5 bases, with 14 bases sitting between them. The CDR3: CAWRGAGSDQPQHF. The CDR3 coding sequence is TGTGCCTGGAGGGGCGCAGGATCGGATCAGCCCCAGCATTTT.

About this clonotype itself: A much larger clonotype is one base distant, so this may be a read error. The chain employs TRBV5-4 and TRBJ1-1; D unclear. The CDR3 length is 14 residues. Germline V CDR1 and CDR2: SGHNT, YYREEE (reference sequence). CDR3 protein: CVSSRDKASTEAFF. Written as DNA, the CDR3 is TGTGTCAGCAGCCGCGACAAGGCAAGCACTGAAGCTTTCTTT.